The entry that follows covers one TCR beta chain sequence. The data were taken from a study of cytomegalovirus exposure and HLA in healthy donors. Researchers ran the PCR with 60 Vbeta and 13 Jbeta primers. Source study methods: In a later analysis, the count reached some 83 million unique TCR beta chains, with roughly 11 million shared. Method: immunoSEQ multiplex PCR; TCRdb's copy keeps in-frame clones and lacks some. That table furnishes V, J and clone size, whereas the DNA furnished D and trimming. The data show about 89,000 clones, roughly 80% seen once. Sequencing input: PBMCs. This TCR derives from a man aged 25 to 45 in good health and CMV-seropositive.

CDR3 residues: CASRYLAGNTGELFF. CDR3 coding DNA: TGTGCCAGCAGATATCTAGCGGGGAACACCGGGGAGCTGTTTTTT. This chain uses TRBV28 with TRBJ2-2; 8 positions agree with TRBD2. The V gene's germline CDR1 is MDHEN and CDR2 SYDVKM. J was trimmed by 1 base and V by 6 bases; bases with no gene match: 4. The CDR3 contains 15 residues.